This T cell receptor beta chain was recorded in a study of vaccination and CD4 T cells after COVID-19. The wider study: Convalescent participants consisted of six males and four females, two being Hispanic. Control wells got either CEFX epitopes, HIV-1 Nef peptides, or no peptide at all.

Oncomine TCR Beta short-read sequencing was applied to DNA from cultured CD4+ T cells. TCRdb re-called the PCR reads with MiXCR, one entry per CDR3 protein. The sample has roughly 22,000 distinct CDR3 sequences; around a third are singletons. Treatment meaning: approximately 9-day PBMC culture with coronavirus spike peptide pools or control peptides (ViraFEST assay). Comments on this clonotype: No antigen is known for it.

This CDR3 spans 18 amino acids. V was clipped by 0 bases and J by 7 bases; unmatched bases: 17. Germline V lookup: CDR1 MNHEY, CDR2 SVGAGI. Sequences were obtained from cultured CD4+ T cells from blood. The TCR originated in a human donor with COVID-19. This chain uses TRBV6-5 with TRBJ1-2; the match to TRBD1 covers 7 bases. This chain's CDR3 is CASSYSSPRQGVNFGYTF. The CDR3 region has the DNA TGTGCCAGCAGTTACTCCTCCCCCCGACAGGGAGTGAATTTTGGCTACACCTTC.